Shown below are 21 T cell receptor beta chains from a single sample sequenced in a study of OX40 agonist ivuxolimab in advanced cancers. The assay was immunoSEQ multiplex PCR, and TCRdb's table has in-frame clones only and misses some. The sample holds about 100,000 clones, 85% to 95% seen once. The material was CD4+ or CD8+ T cells sorted from blood, obtained in a trial of the OX40 agonist ivuxolimab. All receptors derive from an adult with an advanced solid tumor such as melanoma, head and neck, liver or kidney cancer.

The J gene is TRBJ1-5, the V gene TRBV6-5; 8 bases line up with TRBD1. The germline gives CDR1 MNHEY, CDR2 SVGAGI. The CDR3 runs 15 residues. The trim removed 5 bases at V and 2 bases at J, leaving 5 bases unmatched. In DNA form, the CDR3 reads TGTGCCAGCAGTAGGAGACAGGGGCGCAATCAGCCCCAGCATTTT. Translated, it gives CASSRRQGRNQPQHF.

The chain is built from TRBV9 and TRBJ1-3, with D perhaps matching TRBD1 (6 bases). The CDR3 sequence is 17 residues long. V lost 4 bases and J lost 4, with 21 bases in between. Germline lookup yields CDR1 SGDLS and CDR2 YYNGEE. The CDR3 DNA is TGTGCCAGCAGCCCGAATCCGGCCAGGGGATACGGAAACACCATATATTTT. Protein: CASSPNPARGYGNTIYF.

The V gene is TRBV6-5, the J gene TRBJ2-6, with D unclear. Trimming cost V 5 bases and J 4 bases, with 9 bases left between them. This CDR3 has 14 residues. CDR1 and CDR2 (germline): MNHEY, SVGAGI. Here the CDR3 DNA reads TGTGCCAGCAGTCTCGTTCTGGGGGCCAACGTCCTGACTTTC. Encoded protein: CASSLVLGANVLTF.

V gene TRBV19 combines with J gene TRBJ1-5; D gene unclear. The germline V gene has CDR1 LNHDA and CDR2 SQIVND (reference sequence). The CDR3 loop spans 14 amino acids. The V end was cut by 3 bases, the J end by 5 bases, with 11 bases between. The CDR3 reads CASSIGQADQPQHF. DNA of the CDR3: TGTGCCAGTAGTATTGGTCAGGCCGATCAGCCCCAGCATTTT.

This clone was counted once. This sequence joins TRBV7-9 and TRBJ1-5; tentatively, D is TRBD1 (5 bases). CDR1 and CDR2 from the germline V gene are SEHNR and FQNEAQ (reference sequence). V lost 3 bases to trimming and J lost 1 base, with 10 bases between them. The CDR3 consists of 15 residues. CDR3 sequence: CASSLGRTSNQPQHF. The CDR3 DNA follows: TGTGCCAGCAGCTTGGGACGGACCAGCAATCAGCCCCAGCATTTT.

The chain employs TRBV28 and TRBJ1-4; D may be TRBD1 (5 bases). The CDR3 loop spans 15 amino acids. Trimming removed 0 bases from V and 8 bases from J, with 13 bases in between. Germline CDR1 and CDR2: MDHEN and SYDVKM. The CDR3 region is CASSLWGRAAEKLFF. The CDR3, as DNA: TGTGCCAGCAGTTTATGGGGCAGGGCTGCGGAAAAACTGTTTTTT.

The rearrangement uses TRBV5-1 and TRBJ1-4; the D gene is possibly TRBD1 (5 bases). Germline V gene sequence: CDR1 SGHRS, CDR2 YFSETQ. The ends were cut back, 0 bases at V and 0 bases at J, with 9 bases in the middle. CDR3 length equals 16 residues. The CDR3 coding sequence is TGCGCCAGCAGCTTGGGCCAGACAGCAACTAATGAAAAACTGTTTTTT. Protein sequence: CASSLGQTATNEKLFF.

The chain couples TRBV27 to TRBJ1-5; the D is unclear. The germline gives CDR1 MNHEY, CDR2 SMNVEV (reference sequence). The CDR3 totals 17 residues. Deletions cut 4 bases from V and 4 bases from J, with 20 bases between. CDR3 in amino acids: CASSSTRSAGRNQPQHF. Written as DNA, the CDR3 is TGTGCCAGCAGTTCAACTCGAAGCGCGGGGAGAAATCAGCCCCAGCATTTT.

The chain has TRBV5-1 and TRBJ2-7; D possibly uses TRBD1 or TRBD2 (5 bases each). The CDR3 runs 15 residues. Germline lookup yields CDR1 SGHRS and CDR2 YFSETQ. Between the trimmed V and J ends, which lost 0 bases and 4 bases, there was a span of 14 bases. The CDR3 spells CASSLAAQGAYEQYF. The CDR3 bases are TGCGCCAGCAGCTTGGCGGCGCAGGGAGCTTACGAGCAGTACTTC.

The V and J genes are TRBV9 and TRBJ2-4; 9 bases match TRBD1. This CDR3 has 14 amino acids. J was trimmed by 7 bases and V by 2 bases; bases with no gene match: 4. Germline values: CDR1 SGDLS, CDR2 YYNGEE. The CDR3 spells CASSVGTGFNIQYF. The DNA of the CDR3 is TGTGCCAGCAGCGTGGGGACAGGGTTCAACATTCAGTACTTC.

The rearrangement joins TRBV6-1 to TRBJ2-3; D tentatively fits TRBD1 or TRBD2 (6 bases each). Trimming shortened V by 0 bases and J by 0 bases, and 10 bases separated the two germline ends. CDR3 length equals 16 residues. Germline V CDR1 and CDR2: MNHNS, SASEGT. Here the CDR3 DNA reads TGTGCCAGCAGTGAAGCTAGGGGGGCTAGCACAGATACGCAGTATTTT. It is translated as CASSEARGASTDTQYF.

This sequence joins TRBV4-1 and TRBJ1-3, with a weak D call TRBD1 (5 bases). The length of the CDR3 is 15 residues. Germline CDR1 is MGHRA and CDR2 is YSYEKL. Trimming took off 3 bases at V and 0 bases at J, with 9 bases between the two ends. DNA for the CDR3: TGCGCCAGCAGCCATGTAGGGGACTCTGGAAACACCATATATTTT. Translated, it gives CASSHVGDSGNTIYF.

This rearrangement joins TRBV5-1 to TRBJ2-5; possibly TRBD1 or TRBD2 for D (5 bases each). From germline, CDR1 is SGHRS and CDR2 YFSETQ. The CDR3 runs to 17 residues. Trimming removed 0 bases at V and 5 bases at J, with 20 bases between. In DNA form, the CDR3 reads TGCGCCAGCAGCTTGGGTGTAACCCTGGGACCTTTGGAGACCCAGTACTTC. Amino acid sequence: CASSLGVTLGPLETQYF.

The rearrangement links TRBV2 to TRBJ2-7; the match to TRBD1 covers 12 bases. The CDR3 spans 16 residues. In germline, CDR1 is SNHLY, CDR2 FYNNEI. With 4 bases clipped from V and 5 bases from J, the junction kept 9 bases outside the gene matches. The DNA for the CDR3 is TGTGCCAGCAGTGGTCTGCCGGGACAGGGGGCGAACGAGCAGTACTTC. Amino acids: CASSGLPGQGANEQYF.

The chain uses TRBV28 and TRBJ2-3; no firm D call. This CDR3 region has 13 residues. Trimming took off 3 bases at V and 2 bases at J, with 6 bases between the two ends. Germline CDR1 is MDHEN and CDR2 is SYDVKM. CDR3 bases: TGTGCCAGCAGTTTCGACGCCACAGATACGCAGTATTTT. Translation gives CASSFDATDTQYF. The full variable domain, in which reference TRBV28 and TRBJ2-3 provide the parts outside the CDR3, is DVKVTQSSRYLVKRTGEKVFLECVQDMDHENMFWYRQDPGLGLRLIYFSYDVKMKEKGDIPEGYSVSREKKERFSLILESASTNQTSMYLCASSFDATDTQYFGPGTRLTVL.

V is TRBV27 and J is TRBJ1-2, with 11 bases aligning to TRBD1. This CDR3 has 15 residues. CDR1 is MNHEY, CDR2 SMNVEV, per germline (reference sequence). V trimming: 6 bases; J trimming: 6 bases; junction bases outside the gene matches: 9. DNA for the CDR3: TGTGCCAGCAGCCTAGGACAGGGGGCTTATCATGGCTACACCTTC. Its protein is CASSLGQGAYHGYTF.

This clone was seen once. V is TRBV28 and J is TRBJ2-2; 12 bases line up with TRBD2. The V gene end was trimmed by 6 bases and the J gene end by 6 bases; junction bases not matched to a gene: 8. The CDR3 has 16 amino acids. Germline loops: CDR1 MDHEN, CDR2 SYDVKM. CDR3 DNA sequence: TGTGCCAGCAGACCCCGACTAGCGGGAGAATCCGGGGAGCTGTTTTTT. As protein: CASRPRLAGESGELFF.

V gene TRBV4-1 combines with J gene TRBJ2-3; TRBD2 matches 10 bases. V was clipped by 4 bases and J by 9 bases; unmatched bases: 16. The CDR3 is made up of 17 amino acids. Germline V lookup: CDR1 MGHRA, CDR2 YSYEKL. The CDR3 sequence is CASSPPGTSAPGRTQYF. CDR3 in DNA: TGCGCCAGCAGCCCTCCAGGGACTAGCGCCCCAGGGAGGACGCAGTATTTT.

This chain joins TRBV19 and TRBJ2-6, with TRBD1 matching 9 bases. In germline, CDR1 is LNHDA, CDR2 SQIVND (reference sequence). Trimming cost V 3 bases and J 0 bases; bases outside gene matches: 9. The length of the CDR3 is 19 residues. Here the CDR3 reads CASSIPPGQGLSGANVLTF. The CDR3 coding sequence is TGTGCCAGTAGTATTCCACCGGGACAGGGACTCTCTGGGGCCAACGTCCTGACTTTC.

V usage is TRBV10-2 and J usage is TRBJ2-2; 14 bases match TRBD2. The germline gives CDR1 WSHSY, CDR2 SAAADI. Germline trimming cut 8 bases from V and 6 bases from J; bases unmatched to any gene: 5. The CDR3 loop spans 15 amino acids. The CDR3 here is CASGTSGSWAGELFF. The DNA for the CDR3 is TGCGCCAGCGGGACTAGCGGGAGTTGGGCCGGGGAGCTGTTTTTT.

This rearrangement joins TRBV11-3 to TRBJ2-1; 14 positions agree with TRBD2. This CDR3 spans 15 amino acids. Germline CDR1 SGHNT, CDR2 YENEEA. V dropped 8 bases and J dropped 8; count of bases not matched to a gene: 8. The CDR3 spells CASLPRTSGRHEQFF. The CDR3 DNA is TGTGCCAGCTTACCCCGGACTAGCGGGAGGCATGAGCAGTTCTTC. Filled out from reference TRBV11-3 and TRBJ2-1, the complete variable domain reads EAGVVQSPRYKIIEKKQPVAFWCNPISGHNTLYWYLQNLGQGPELLIRYENEEAVDDSQLPKDRFSAERLKGVDSTLKIQPAELGDSAVYLCASLPRTSGRHEQFFGPGTRLTVL.